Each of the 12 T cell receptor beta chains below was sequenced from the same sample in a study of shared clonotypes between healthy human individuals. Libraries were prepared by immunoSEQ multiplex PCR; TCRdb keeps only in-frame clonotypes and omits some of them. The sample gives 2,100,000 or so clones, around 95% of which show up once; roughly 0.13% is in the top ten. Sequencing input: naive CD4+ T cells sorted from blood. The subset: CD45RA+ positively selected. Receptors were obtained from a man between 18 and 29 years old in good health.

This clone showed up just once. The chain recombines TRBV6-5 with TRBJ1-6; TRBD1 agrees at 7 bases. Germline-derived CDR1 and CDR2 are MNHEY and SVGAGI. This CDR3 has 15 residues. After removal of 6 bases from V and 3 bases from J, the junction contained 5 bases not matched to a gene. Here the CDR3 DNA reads TGTGCCAGCAGGGCAGGGGGGGTCTATAATTCACCCCTCCACTTT. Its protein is CASRAGGVYNSPLHF.

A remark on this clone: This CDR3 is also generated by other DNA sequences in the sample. CDR3 nucleotide sequence: TGCGCCAGCAGCTTGGGCGACAGCAAAGAGACCCAGTACTTC. Its translation is CASSLGDSKETQYF. The gene calls are TRBV5-1 and TRBJ2-5, with D possibly TRBD1 on 5 matching bases. The CDR3 covers 14 residues. Between the trimmed V and J ends, which lost 0 bases and 3 bases, there was a span of 9 bases. The germline gives CDR1 SGHRS, CDR2 YFSETQ.

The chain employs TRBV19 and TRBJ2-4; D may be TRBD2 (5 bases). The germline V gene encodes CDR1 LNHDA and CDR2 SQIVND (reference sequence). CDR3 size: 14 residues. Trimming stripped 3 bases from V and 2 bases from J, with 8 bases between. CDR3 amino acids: CASSIDGTKNIQYF. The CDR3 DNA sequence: TGTGCCAGTAGTATTGACGGGACCAAAAACATTCAGTACTTC.

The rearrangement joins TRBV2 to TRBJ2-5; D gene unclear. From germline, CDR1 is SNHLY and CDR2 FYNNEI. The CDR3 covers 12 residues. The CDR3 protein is CAIEDKRETQYF. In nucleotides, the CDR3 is TGTGCTATAGAGGATAAAAGGGAGACCCAGTACTTC. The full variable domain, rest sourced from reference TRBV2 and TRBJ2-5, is EPEVTQTPSHQVTQMGQEVILRCVPISNHLYFYWYRQILGQKVEFLVSFYNNEISEKSEIFDDQFSVERPDGSNFTLKIRSTKLEDSAMYFCAIEDKRETQYFGPGTRLLVL.

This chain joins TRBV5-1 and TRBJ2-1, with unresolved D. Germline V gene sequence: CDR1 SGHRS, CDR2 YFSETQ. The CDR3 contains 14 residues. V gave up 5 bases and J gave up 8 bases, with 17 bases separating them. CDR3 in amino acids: CASSPTAFMYEQFF. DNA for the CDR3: TGCGCCAGCAGTCCGACTGCCTTTATGTATGAGCAGTTCTTC.

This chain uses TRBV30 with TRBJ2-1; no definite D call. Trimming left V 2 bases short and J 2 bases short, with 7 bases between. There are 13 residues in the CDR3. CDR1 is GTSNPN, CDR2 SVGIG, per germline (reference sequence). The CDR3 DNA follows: TGTGCCTGGAGTCCCCTGCCCTACAATGAGCAGTTCTTC. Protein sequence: CAWSPLPYNEQFF.

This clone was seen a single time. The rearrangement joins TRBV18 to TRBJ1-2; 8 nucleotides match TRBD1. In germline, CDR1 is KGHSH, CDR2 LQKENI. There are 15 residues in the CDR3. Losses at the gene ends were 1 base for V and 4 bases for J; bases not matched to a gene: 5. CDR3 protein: CASSPQQGAGYGYTF. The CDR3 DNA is TGTGCCAGCTCACCACAGCAGGGGGCTGGCTATGGCTACACCTTC.

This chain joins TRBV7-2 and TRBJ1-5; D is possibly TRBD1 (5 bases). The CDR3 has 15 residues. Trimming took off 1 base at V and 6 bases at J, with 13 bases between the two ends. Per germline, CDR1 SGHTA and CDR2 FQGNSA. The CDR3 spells CASSLGSGGSQPQHF. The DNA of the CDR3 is TGTGCCAGCAGCTTAGGTTCGGGGGGGTCTCAGCCCCAGCATTTT.

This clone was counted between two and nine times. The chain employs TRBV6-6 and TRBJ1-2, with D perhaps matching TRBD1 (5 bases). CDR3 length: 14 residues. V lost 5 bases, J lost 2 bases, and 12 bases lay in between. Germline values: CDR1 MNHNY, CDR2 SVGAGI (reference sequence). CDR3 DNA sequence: TGTGCCAGCAGTCCCCAGACAGCGAACTATGGCTACACCTTC. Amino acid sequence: CASSPQTANYGYTF.

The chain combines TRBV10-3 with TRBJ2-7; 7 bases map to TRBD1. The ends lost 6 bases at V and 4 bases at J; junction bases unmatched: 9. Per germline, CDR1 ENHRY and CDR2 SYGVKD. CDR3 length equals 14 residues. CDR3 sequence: CAIRSGTENYEQYF. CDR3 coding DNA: TGTGCCATCAGGTCCGGGACAGAGAATTACGAGCAGTACTTC.

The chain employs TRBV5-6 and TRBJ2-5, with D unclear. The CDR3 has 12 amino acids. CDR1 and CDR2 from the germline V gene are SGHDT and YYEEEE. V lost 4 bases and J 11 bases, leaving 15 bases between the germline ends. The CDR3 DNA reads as TGTGCCAGCAGCCTTTTGCCTGGAGAGCAGTACTTC. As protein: CASSLLPGEQYF.

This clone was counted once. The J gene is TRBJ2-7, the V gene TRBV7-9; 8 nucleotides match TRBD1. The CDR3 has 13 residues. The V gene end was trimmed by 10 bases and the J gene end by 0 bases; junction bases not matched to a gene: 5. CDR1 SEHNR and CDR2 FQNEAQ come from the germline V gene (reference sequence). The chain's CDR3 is CATRTGSSYEQYF. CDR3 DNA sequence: TGTGCCACCAGGACAGGGTCCTCCTACGAGCAGTACTTC.